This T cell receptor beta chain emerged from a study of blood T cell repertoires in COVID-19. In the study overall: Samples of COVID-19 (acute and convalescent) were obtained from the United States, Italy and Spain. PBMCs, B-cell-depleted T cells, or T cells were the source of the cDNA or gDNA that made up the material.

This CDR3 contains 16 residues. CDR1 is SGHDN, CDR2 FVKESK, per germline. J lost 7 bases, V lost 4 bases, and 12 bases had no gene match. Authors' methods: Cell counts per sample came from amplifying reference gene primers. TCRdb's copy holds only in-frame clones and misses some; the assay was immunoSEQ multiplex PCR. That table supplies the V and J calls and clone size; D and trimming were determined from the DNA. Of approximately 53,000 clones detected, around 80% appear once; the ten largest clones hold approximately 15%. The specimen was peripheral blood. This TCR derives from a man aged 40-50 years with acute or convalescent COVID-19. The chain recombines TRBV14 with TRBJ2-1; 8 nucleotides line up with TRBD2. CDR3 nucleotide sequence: TGTGCCAGCAGCCCAATCGGGAGGGGGGGCGTTAATGAGCAGTTCTTC. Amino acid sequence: CASSPIGRGGVNEQFF.